This T cell receptor beta chain was retrieved from a study of CD8 T cells in ankylosing spondylitis. TCRdb fed the 5' RACE reads into MiXCR, producing one record per CDR3 protein. The table shows more than 110,000 distinct CDR3 sequences, with approximately 9.2% occurring only once. The clonotype originates from a male donor with ankylosing spondylitis. Sequencing was performed on synovial fluid, either unsorted or a sorted T cell fraction (not recorded which).

CDR3 sequence (DNA): TGTGCCAGCTCGTTCGGGACAGGGTTCAGCACTGAAGCTTTCTTT. Translated, it gives CASSFGTGFSTEAFF. The rearrangement links TRBV18 to TRBJ1-1, with 9 bases matching TRBD1. Trimming removed 6 bases from V and 4 bases from J; junction bases left unmatched: 9. Germline CDR1 is KGHSH and CDR2 is LQKENI. There are 15 residues in the CDR3.